A selection of T cell receptor beta chains follows, all from one sample in a study of T cells in Graves' hyperthyroidism and ophthalmopathy. TCRdb called the multiplex PCR reads again in MiXCR, with one record for every CDR3 protein. The sample carries approximately 98,000 distinct CDR3 sequences, around 40% recorded once. Sequencing used peripheral blood or thyroid tissue (not recorded which). These receptors were collected from a woman aged 30 to 39 with Graves' hyperthyroidism. Each CDR3 is given with its conserved first and last residue. The D gene is left open where the match is weak. Clone size is not always given. Where it is, it says once, few, many or a class for expanded clones.

abundance,v_gene,d_gene,j_gene,CDR3aa,CDR3nt
.,TRBV7-3,.,TRBJ1-5,CASSSDGDQPQHF,TGTGCCAGCAGCTCGGACGGGGATCAGCCCCAGCATTTT
many,TRBV7-8,.,TRBJ1-3,CASSFLSAGNTIYF,TGTGCCAGCAGCTTTCTTTCTGCGGGAAACACCATATATTTT
many,TRBV10-2,.,TRBJ2-3,CASSVQGTDTQYF,TGCGCCAGCAGTGTCCAGGGGACAGATACGCAGTATTTT
many,TRBV2,.,TRBJ2-5,CASSYRDRGGTQYF,TGTGCCAGCAGCTACCGGGACCGAGGGGGGACCCAGTACTTC
many,TRBV19,TRBD1,TRBJ2-5,CASNTGTGYQETQYF,TGTGCCAGTAACACCGGGACAGGATACCAAGAGACCCAGTACTTC
many,TRBV7-9,.,TRBJ1-2,CASSLPDAGYTF,TGTGCCAGCAGCTTACCGGATGCTGGCTACACCTTC
many,TRBV28,.,TRBJ1-2,CASSLRGSTYGYTF,TGTGCCAGCAGTTTACGGGGTTCGACCTATGGCTACACCTTC
.,TRBV15,.,TRBJ1-1,CATSRAKSGTEAFF,TGTGCCACCAGCAGAGCAAAGTCGGGTACTGAAGCTTTCTTT
many,TRBV20-1,.,TRBJ1-1,CSAFRANTNTEAFF,TGCAGTGCTTTTAGGGCAAATACGAACACTGAAGCTTTCTTT
.,TRBV6-5,.,TRBJ2-5,CAISYEFIVVDRDSQETQYF,TGTGCCATCAGTTACGAGTTTATCGTGGTCGACCGGGACTCACAAGAGACCCAGTACTTC
.,TRBV10-3,.,TRBJ1-1,CATGTADMNTEAFF,TGTGCCACCGGGACGGCTGATATGAACACTGAAGCTTTCTTT
many,TRBV11-2,.,TRBJ2-7,CASSFLRTYEQYF,TGTGCCAGCAGCTTCCTTAGGACGTACGAGCAGTACTTC
.,TRBV18,.,TRBJ1-2,CASSPRLSVEDGYTF,TGTGCCAGCTCACCCCGCCTAAGCGTGGAGGATGGCTACACCTTC
many,TRBV7-9,.,TRBJ1-2,CASSPRRDTNYGYTF,TGTGCCAGCAGCCCCCGTCGGGATACTAACTATGGCTACACCTTC
few,TRBV5-1,.,TRBJ2-3,CASSFSGGGNTDTQYF,TGCGCCAGCAGCTTTTCAGGTGGGGGGAATACAGATACGCAGTATTTT
many,TRBV6-6,TRBD1,TRBJ1-2,CASSYSRTGGGYGYTF,TGTGCCAGCAGTTACTCGCGGACAGGTGGTGGCTATGGCTACACCTTC